The 32 T cell receptor beta chains presented below share a single source sample, sequenced in a study of vaccination and CD4 T cells after COVID-19. These TCRs' antigens remain unknown. Specified treatment: roughly nine-day PBMC culture with coronavirus spike peptide pools or control peptides (ViraFEST assay). Cultured CD4+ T cell DNA underwent sequencing with the Oncomine TCR Beta short-read assay. TCRdb recomputed calls from the PCR reads with MiXCR, one row per CDR3 protein. The table shows about 15,000 distinct CDR3 sequences, with about 39% occurring only once. Source material: CD4+ T cells from blood, cultured in vitro. Every receptor here comes from a human donor who had recovered from COVID-19.

This sequence joins TRBV19 and TRBJ1-1; D is unresolved. V lost 1 base and J 1 base, leaving 19 bases between the germline ends. There are 18 residues in the CDR3. In germline, CDR1 is LNHDA, CDR2 SQIVND (reference sequence). The CDR3 coding sequence is TGTGCCAGTAGTATAGGGCCCCCGTGGTCCGGTAGGAACACTGAAGCTTTCTTT. Amino acids: CASSIGPPWSGRNTEAFF.

V is TRBV20-1 and J is TRBJ2-3; D is unclear. This CDR3 has 14 amino acids. Looked up from germline, CDR1 is DFQATT and CDR2 is SNEGSKA (reference sequence). The germline V and J ends were trimmed by 2 bases and 0 bases, with 9 bases remaining between them. Written as DNA, the CDR3 is TGCAGTGCTAGATGGCGGAGTAGCACAGATACGCAGTATTTT. The encoded protein is CSARWRSSTDTQYF.

This clonotype has just a few counts. The rearrangement uses TRBV6-5 and TRBJ2-5; 8 bases map to TRBD2. In germline, CDR1 is MNHEY, CDR2 SVGAGI. This CDR3 has 17 amino acids. The junction had 11 bases not matched to a gene; V was cut back by 0 bases and J by 5 bases. The CDR3 here is CASSYSTGGRGLETQYF. CDR3 in DNA: TGTGCCAGCAGTTACTCTACGGGGGGGAGGGGATTGGAGACCCAGTACTTC.

This clonotype was picked up a small number of times. The rearrangement links TRBV7-6 to TRBJ1-3, with 10 nucleotides matching TRBD1. The CDR3 extends over 16 amino acids. The J segment lost 7 bases and the V segment lost 1 base, leaving 7 bases of the junction unmatched. The germline gives CDR1 SGHVS, CDR2 FNYEAQ. This CDR3 reads CASSLGLRQGANTIYF. CDR3 nucleotide sequence: TGTGCCAGCAGCTTAGGATTACGACAGGGGGCCAACACCATATATTTT.

This clonotype was seen more than once but under ten times. The rearrangement joins TRBV6-1 to TRBJ2-2; TRBD1 matches at 8 bases. The V gene's germline CDR1 is MNHNS and CDR2 SASEGT. The CDR3 runs to 15 residues. V dropped 8 bases and J dropped 7; count of bases not matched to a gene: 12. This chain's CDR3 is CASGGLQGANGELFF. The CDR3 bases are TGTGCCAGCGGAGGGCTCCAGGGGGCCAACGGGGAGCTGTTTTTT.

The chain recombines TRBV6-1 with TRBJ2-1; TRBD2 agrees at 13 bases. The CDR3 extends over 15 amino acids. In germline, CDR1 is MNHNS, CDR2 SASEGT. The V gene end was trimmed by 5 bases and the J gene end by 7 bases; junction bases not matched to a gene: 5. The CDR3 nucleotides are TGTGCCAGCAGTAAACTAGCGGGGGGGACGAATGAGCAGTTCTTC. Encoded protein: CASSKLAGGTNEQFF.

This clonotype was counted between two and nine times. The rearrangement joins TRBV10-1 to TRBJ1-2, with D maybe TRBD1 (6 bases). Germline V gene data show CDR1 as WNHNN and CDR2 as SYGVQD (reference sequence). Trimming shortened V by 4 bases and J by 4 bases, and 13 bases separated the two germline ends. This CDR3 has 14 amino acids. CDR3 nucleotides: TGCGCCAGCAGTGGGACAGAAAATTTCTATGGCTACACCTTC. Amino acid sequence: CASSGTENFYGYTF.

The CDR3: CASSGGGQVQYF. For the CDR3, the DNA is TGTGCCAGCAGCGGAGGGGGACAGGTGCAGTATTTT. The J gene is TRBJ2-3, the V gene TRBV7-3, with 8 nucleotides matching TRBD1. The CDR3 consists of 12 residues. V lost 5 bases and J lost 11; bases outside the gene matches: 6. CDR1 and CDR2 (germline): SGHTA, FQGTGA.

The rearrangement uses TRBV5-1 and TRBJ1-5; 9 bases agree with TRBD1. The CDR3 consists of 15 residues. Germline assignment: CDR1 SGHRS and CDR2 YFSETQ. Trimming at V came to 0 bases and at J to 6 bases, leaving 4 bases not matched to a gene. CDR3 protein: CASSLEGQGFQPQHF. CDR3 coding DNA: TGCGCCAGCAGCTTGGAGGGACAGGGATTTCAGCCCCAGCATTTT.

This clonotype was recorded only once. CDR3 sequence: CASKLAGGPWETQYF. In nucleotides, the CDR3 is TGTGCCAGCAAACTAGCGGGGGGGCCTTGGGAGACCCAGTACTTC. The gene calls are TRBV19 and TRBJ2-5, with 13 nucleotides matching TRBD2. The ends lost 9 bases at V and 5 bases at J; junction bases unmatched: 9. CDR1 LNHDA and CDR2 SQIVND come from the germline V gene (reference sequence). The CDR3 extends over 15 amino acids.

The chain recombines TRBV24-1 with TRBJ2-1, with 9 bases fitting TRBD2. Germline loops: CDR1 KGHDR, CDR2 SFDVKD. V gave up 6 bases and J gave up 0 bases; unmatched junction bases: 5. CDR3 length: 16 residues. The CDR3 nucleotides are TGTGCCACCAGTCCTATTAGCGGGAGCTCCTACAATGAGCAGTTCTTC. Its protein product is CATSPISGSSYNEQFF.

The chain joins TRBV11-1 to TRBJ2-7, with TRBD2 as a possible D gene (5 bases). Germline CDR1 reads SGHAT; CDR2 reads FQDESV (reference sequence). The CDR3 has 15 residues. V shed 2 bases and J shed 5 bases, with 16 bases lying between them. CDR3 in amino acids: CASSLSGTRADEQYF. CDR3 sequence (DNA): TGTGCCAGCAGCTTAAGCGGCACCCGAGCAGACGAGCAGTACTTC.

As DNA, the CDR3 is TGTGCCAGCAGCTCCAACACAGATACGCAGTATTTT. Protein: CASSSNTDTQYF. The rearrangement joins TRBV5-4 to TRBJ2-3; D not certain. Trimming stripped 3 bases from V and 2 bases from J, with 4 bases between. The CDR3 consists of 12 residues. Germline V gene data show CDR1 as SGHNT and CDR2 as YYREEE (reference sequence). Full variable domain (remainder filled in from reference TRBV5-4 and TRBJ2-3): ETGVTQSPTHLIKTRGQQVTLRCSSQSGHNTVSWYQQALGQGPQFIFQYYREEENGRGNFPPRFSGLQFPNYSSELNVNALELDDSALYLCASSSNTDTQYFGPGTRLTVL.

V and J are TRBV21-1 and TRBJ2-5; TRBD2 reflects the table's D call only, with no check against the DNA. TRBV21-1 is given as a pseudogene. The CDR3 runs 18 residues. CDR3 sequence: CASRGFSGVDLDQETQYF. In DNA, the CDR3 is TGTGCCAGCAGGGGATTCAGCGGGGTCGACCTTGACCAAGAGACCCAGTACTTC.

V is TRBV7-3 and J is TRBJ1-6; 7 bases map to TRBD1. Germline V gene lookup returns CDR1 SGHTA and CDR2 FQGTGA. V gave up 4 bases and J gave up 10 bases; unmatched junction bases: 10. There are 15 residues in the CDR3. As DNA, the CDR3 is TGTGCCAGCAGCTCAGGGGGGCGACTGGAGTCACCCCTCCACTTT. The encoded protein is CASSSGGRLESPLHF. Supplemented by reference TRBV7-3 and TRBJ1-6, the full variable domain reads GAGVSQTPSNKVTEKGKYVELRCDPISGHTALYWYRQSLGQGPEFLIYFQGTGAADDSGLPNDRFFAVRPEGSVSTLKIQRTERGDSAVYLCASSSGGRLESPLHFGNGTRLTVT.

This clonotype is medium-sized. This chain links TRBV24-1 with TRBJ2-3; D may correspond to TRBD1 or TRBD2 (5 bases each). V was trimmed by 5 bases and J by 3 bases, leaving 11 bases between them. Germline lookup yields CDR1 KGHDR and CDR2 SFDVKD. The CDR3 contains 14 residues. CDR3 nucleotide sequence: TGTGCCACCAGTGCGGGACCTCCTACAGATACGCAGTATTTT. It encodes CATSAGPPTDTQYF.

A few counts support this clonotype. This chain connects TRBV12-3 or TRBV12-4 to TRBJ1-5; D unresolved. This CDR3 comprises 15 residues. Deletions cut 4 bases from V and 2 bases from J, with 12 bases between. Here the CDR3 DNA reads TGTGCCAGCAGTTATTCGAGCGGGGGCAATCAGCCCCAGCATTTT. This sequence encodes CASSYSSGGNQPQHF.

This chain joins TRBV6-5 and TRBJ2-7; 8 bases align to TRBD1. This CDR3 has 16 residues. V was clipped by 2 bases and J by 5 bases; unmatched bases: 11. Germline lookup yields CDR1 MNHEY and CDR2 SVGAGI. In DNA, the CDR3 is TGTGCCAGCAGTTACAGGCGGCCACAGGGGGTGGACGAGCAGTACTTC. It is translated as CASSYRRPQGVDEQYF.

This chain links TRBV6-1 with TRBJ1-2, with D tentatively TRBD1 (5 bases). Trimming took 2 bases from V and 4 from J, leaving 14 bases between them. This CDR3 comprises 15 residues. From germline, CDR1 is MNHNS and CDR2 SASEGT. CDR3 in DNA: TGTGCCAGCAGTGAAACCCTGGCAGGGATCTATGGCTACACCTTC. Translation gives CASSETLAGIYGYTF.

This clonotype was seen only a few times. The chain links TRBV9 to TRBJ2-7, with 12 bases lining up with TRBD2. Unmatched junction bases numbered 6, after V lost 3 bases and J lost 2 bases. Germline V CDR1 and CDR2: SGDLS, YYNGEE. The CDR3 spans 16 residues. The CDR3 DNA reads as TGTGCCAGCAGCGAGGGAGGACTAGCGGGAACCTACGAGCAGTACTTC. This translates into CASSEGGLAGTYEQYF.

The table lists this clonotype with a few counts. This sequence joins TRBV7-2 and TRBJ2-2; D gene uncertain. CDR1 is SGHTA and CDR2 is FQGNSA in the germline V gene. This CDR3 spans 13 amino acids. V lost 4 bases to trimming and J lost 6 bases, with 9 bases between them. This CDR3 reads CASSSRPAGELFF. The CDR3 nucleotides read TGTGCCAGCAGCTCACGTCCGGCCGGGGAGCTGTTTTTT.

This chain joins TRBV20-1 and TRBJ1-2; a weak D match, TRBD1 (5 bases). The CDR3 has 14 residues. Germline values: CDR1 DFQATT, CDR2 SNEGSKA (reference sequence). V was clipped by 3 bases and J by 7 bases, with 18 bases between them. The CDR3 coding sequence is TGCAGTGCTAGTGGGTCTGGGGGGTTGAGTGGCTACACCTTC. This translates into CSASGSGGLSGYTF.

This clonotype was counted a single time. V is TRBV24-1 and J is TRBJ2-7, with D perhaps matching TRBD2 (6 bases). V lost 7 bases and J lost 4, with 19 bases in between. The germline CDR1 and CDR2 sequences are KGHDR and SFDVKD. This CDR3 spans 15 amino acids. The CDR3 DNA follows: TGTGCCACCAGCCCGTCCCGAGTTAGCGGTTACGAGCAGTACTTC. Translation gives CATSPSRVSGYEQYF.

CDR3 coding DNA: TGTGCCAGTAGTATAGATCGGAACATTCAGTACTTC. Amino acid sequence: CASSIDRNIQYF. The J gene is TRBJ2-4, the V gene TRBV19; D is undetermined. The CDR3 totals 12 residues. The germline V gene has CDR1 LNHDA and CDR2 SQIVND (reference sequence). The germline V and J ends were trimmed by 0 bases and 7 bases, with 4 bases remaining between them.

The chain is built from TRBV7-2 and TRBJ2-5; TRBD2 agrees at 15 bases. The length of the CDR3 is 20 residues. V trimming: 3 bases; J trimming: 2 bases; junction bases outside the gene matches: 13. Germline V gene sequence: CDR1 SGHTA, CDR2 FQGNSA. CDR3 loop: CASSFHLAGTSGGIQETQYF. CDR3 DNA: TGTGCCAGCAGCTTCCATCTCGCCGGGACTAGCGGGGGGATACAAGAGACCCAGTACTTC.

This chain links TRBV11-2 with TRBJ2-5, with no clear D. The germline gives CDR1 SGHAT, CDR2 FQNNGV. V was clipped by 1 base and J by 5 bases, with 8 bases between them. The CDR3 loop spans 13 amino acids. CDR3 sequence: CASSLGRVETQYF. In DNA, the CDR3 is TGTGCCAGCAGCTTAGGGCGTGTGGAGACCCAGTACTTC.

The genes are TRBV11-2 and TRBJ2-1; TRBD1 matches 9 bases. Germline V lookup: CDR1 SGHAT, CDR2 FQNNGV. The CDR3 covers 15 residues. V lost 4 bases and J lost 1; bases outside the gene matches: 2. This CDR3 is CASSSQGASYNEQFF. CDR3 nucleotides: TGTGCCAGCAGCTCACAGGGGGCGTCCTACAATGAGCAGTTCTTC.

This clonotype was recorded a few times. The chain recombines TRBV12-3 or TRBV12-4 with TRBJ1-2; D may be TRBD1 (5 bases). The CDR3 sequence is 12 residues long. V was cut by 6 bases and J by 6 bases, with 11 bases left in between. The CDR3 bases are TGTGCCAGCAGGAGCTCGGGGGATGGCTACACCTTC. It translates to CASRSSGDGYTF.

This clonotype is deemed medium-sized. The CDR3 nucleotides are TGTGCCACCAGTGCCGACAGGGGGAATCAGCCCCAGCATTTT. Its protein is CATSADRGNQPQHF. The genes are TRBV24-1 and TRBJ1-5; TRBD1 agrees at 9 bases. V gave up 5 bases and J gave up 4 bases; unmatched junction bases: 2. This CDR3 has 14 amino acids. The germline V gene encodes CDR1 KGHDR and CDR2 SFDVKD.

The V gene is TRBV20-1, the J gene TRBJ1-5; no clear D gene. The CDR3 loop spans 10 amino acids. V was clipped by 5 bases and J by 2 bases, with 1 base between them. The germline V gene has CDR1 DFQATT and CDR2 SNEGSKA (reference sequence). This CDR3 is CSAGNQPQHF. CDR3 nucleotide sequence: TGCAGTGCTGGCAATCAGCCCCAGCATTTT.

This chain uses TRBV27 with TRBJ1-1, with TRBD1 as a possible D gene (5 bases). Germline values: CDR1 MNHEY, CDR2 SMNVEV (reference sequence). The CDR3 totals 13 residues. V lost 6 bases, J lost 0 bases, and 8 bases lay in between. The CDR3 DNA sequence: TGTGCCAGCAGCCCCAGGGTGAACACTGAAGCTTTCTTT. It translates to CASSPRVNTEAFF.

This clonotype was detected a few times. The chain has TRBV7-8 and TRBJ1-1; no clear D. Germline V lookup: CDR1 SGHVS, CDR2 FQNEAQ. This CDR3 has 14 residues. With 1 base removed from V and 0 bases from J, the gap between germline ends came to 6 bases. The CDR3 bases are TGTGCCAGCAGCTTAGTAGCAATGAACACTGAAGCTTTCTTT. This codes for CASSLVAMNTEAFF.